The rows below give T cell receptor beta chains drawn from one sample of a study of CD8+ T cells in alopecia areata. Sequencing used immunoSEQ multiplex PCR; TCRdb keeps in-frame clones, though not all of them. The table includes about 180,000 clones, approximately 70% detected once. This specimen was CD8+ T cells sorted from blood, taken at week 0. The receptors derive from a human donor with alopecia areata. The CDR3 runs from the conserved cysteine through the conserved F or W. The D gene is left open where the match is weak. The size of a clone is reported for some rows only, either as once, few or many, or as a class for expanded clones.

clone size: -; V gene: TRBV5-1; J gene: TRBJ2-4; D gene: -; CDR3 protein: CASSLSASGVAKNIQYF; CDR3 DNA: TGCGCCAGCAGCTTGTCTGCCTCGGGAGTAGCCAAAAACATTCAGTACTTC
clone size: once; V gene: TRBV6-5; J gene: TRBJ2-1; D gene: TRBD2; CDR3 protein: CASTAGGRNEQFF; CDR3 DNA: TGTGCCAGCACGGCGGGGGGGCGAAATGAGCAGTTCTTC
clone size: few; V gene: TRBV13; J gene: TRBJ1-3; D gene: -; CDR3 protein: CASSPGPGNTIYF; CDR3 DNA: TGTGCCAGCAGCCCCGGCCCCGGAAACACCATATATTTT
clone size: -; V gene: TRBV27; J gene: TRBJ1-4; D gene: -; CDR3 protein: CASSLYRAVLGHNNEKLFF; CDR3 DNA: TGTGCCAGCAGTTTATACCGGGCCGTATTAGGCCATAATAATGAAAAACTGTTTTTT
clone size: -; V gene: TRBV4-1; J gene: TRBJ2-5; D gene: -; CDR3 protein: CASSQGISGEIETQYF; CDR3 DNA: TGCGCCAGCAGCCAAGGGATTTCCGGGGAGATAGAGACCCAGTACTTC
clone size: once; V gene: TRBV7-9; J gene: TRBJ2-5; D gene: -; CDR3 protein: CASSFLRGLPQETQYF; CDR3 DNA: TGTGCCAGCAGCTTTCTTAGGGGTTTACCGCAAGAGACCCAGTACTTC
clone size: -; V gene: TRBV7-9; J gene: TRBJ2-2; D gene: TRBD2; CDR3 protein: CASRPGTSNTGELFF; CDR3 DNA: TGTGCCAGCAGGCCCGGGACTAGCAACACCGGGGAGCTGTTTTTT
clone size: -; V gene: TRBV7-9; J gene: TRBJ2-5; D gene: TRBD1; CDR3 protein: CASSSNRGGETQYF; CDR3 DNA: TGTGCCAGCAGCTCCAACAGGGGTGGAGAGACCCAGTACTTC
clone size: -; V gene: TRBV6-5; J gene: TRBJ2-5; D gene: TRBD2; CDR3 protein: CASSTSGIPYF; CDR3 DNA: TGTGCCAGCAGTACTAGCGGCATACCGTACTTC
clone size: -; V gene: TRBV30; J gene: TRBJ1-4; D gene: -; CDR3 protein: CAWNGGRGEKLFF; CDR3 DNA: TGTGCCTGGAATGGCGGCCGTGGGGAAAAACTGTTTTTT
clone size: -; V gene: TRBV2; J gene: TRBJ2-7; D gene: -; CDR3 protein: CASIVEPYEQYF; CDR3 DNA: TGTGCCAGCATTGTCGAACCCTACGAGCAGTACTTC
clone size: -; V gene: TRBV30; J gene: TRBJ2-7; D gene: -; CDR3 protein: CAWRVSYEQYF; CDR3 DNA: TGTGCCTGGAGGGTGTCCTACGAGCAGTACTTC
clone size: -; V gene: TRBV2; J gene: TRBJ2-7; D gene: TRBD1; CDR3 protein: CASSELGQSSYEQYF; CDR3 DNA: TGTGCCAGCAGTGAATTGGGACAGAGCTCCTACGAGCAGTACTTC
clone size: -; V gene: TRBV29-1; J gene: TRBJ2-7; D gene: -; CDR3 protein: CSVVSESSSYEQYF; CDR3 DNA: TGCAGCGTTGTCTCCGAATCGAGCTCCTACGAGCAGTACTTC
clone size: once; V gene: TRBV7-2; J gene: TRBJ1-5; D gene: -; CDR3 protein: CASSPFGLSNQPQHF; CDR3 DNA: TGTGCCAGCAGCCCATTCGGTCTGAGCAATCAGCCCCAGCATTTT
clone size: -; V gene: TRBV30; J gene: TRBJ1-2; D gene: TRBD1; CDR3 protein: CAFGQGAFFYGYTF; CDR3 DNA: TGTGCCTTTGGACAGGGGGCCTTTTTCTATGGCTACACCTTC
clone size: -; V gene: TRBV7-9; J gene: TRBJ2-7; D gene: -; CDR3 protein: CASSLDTPYEQYF; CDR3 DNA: TGTGCCAGCAGCTTGGACACCCCCTACGAGCAGTACTTC
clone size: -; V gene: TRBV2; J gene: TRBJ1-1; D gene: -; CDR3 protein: CASSETIGTEAFF; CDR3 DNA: TGTGCCAGCAGTGAAACCATCGGCACTGAAGCTTTCTTT
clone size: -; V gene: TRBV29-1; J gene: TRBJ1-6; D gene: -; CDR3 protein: CSVRGGDRAPLHF; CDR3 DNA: TGCAGCGTCCGAGGAGGGGATAGGGCACCCCTCCACTTT
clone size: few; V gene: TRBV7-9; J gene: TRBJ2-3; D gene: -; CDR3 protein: CASTPATSDTQYF; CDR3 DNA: TGTGCCAGCACCCCCGCGACGTCGGATACGCAGTATTTT
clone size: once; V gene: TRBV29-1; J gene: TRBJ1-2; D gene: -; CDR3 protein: CSGIVGRYGYTF; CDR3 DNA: TGCAGCGGAATAGTCGGAAGATATGGCTACACCTTC
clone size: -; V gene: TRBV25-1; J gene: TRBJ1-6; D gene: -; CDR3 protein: CASSDQGTARWSPLHF; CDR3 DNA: TGTGCCAGCAGTGACCAAGGGACCGCCCGATGGTCACCCCTCCACTTT
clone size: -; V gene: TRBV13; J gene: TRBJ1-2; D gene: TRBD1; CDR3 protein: CASSPRQGDGYTF; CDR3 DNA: TGTGCCAGCAGCCCCCGACAGGGAGATGGCTACACCTTC
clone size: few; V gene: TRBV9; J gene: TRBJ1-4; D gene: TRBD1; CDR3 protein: CASSPGQVNEKLFF; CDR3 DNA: TGTGCCAGCAGCCCGGGACAGGTGAATGAAAAACTGTTTTTT
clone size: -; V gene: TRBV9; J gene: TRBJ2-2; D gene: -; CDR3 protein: CASSGGLNTGELFF; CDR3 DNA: TGTGCCAGCAGCGGGGGCCTGAACACCGGGGAGCTGTTTTTT
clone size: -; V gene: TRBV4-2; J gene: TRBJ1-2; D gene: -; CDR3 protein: CASSQEGLYGYTF; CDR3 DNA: TGTGCCAGCAGCCAAGAGGGTCTCTATGGCTACACCTTC
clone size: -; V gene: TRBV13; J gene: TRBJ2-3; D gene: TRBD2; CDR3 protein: CASSPQSGGAYSTDTQYF; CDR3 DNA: TGTGCCAGCAGCCCACAAAGCGGGGGGGCATACTCCACAGATACGCAGTATTTT
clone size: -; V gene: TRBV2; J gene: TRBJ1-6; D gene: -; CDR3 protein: CASSDGGLNSPLHF; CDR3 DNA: TGTGCCAGCAGTGATGGGGGACTTAATTCACCCCTCCACTTT
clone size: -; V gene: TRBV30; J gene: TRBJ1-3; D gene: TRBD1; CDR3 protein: CAWSFDRGVNTIYF; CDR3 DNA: TGTGCCTGGAGTTTTGACAGGGGAGTAAACACCATATATTTT
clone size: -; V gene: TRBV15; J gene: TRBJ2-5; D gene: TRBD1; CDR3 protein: CATMRWPIQNREGATGQETQYF; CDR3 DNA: TGTGCCACCATGCGGTGGCCGATCCAAAACAGAGAGGGGGCGACAGGGCAAGAGACCCAGTACTTC
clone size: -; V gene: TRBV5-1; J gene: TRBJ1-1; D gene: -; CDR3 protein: CASSSYSGRNTEAFF; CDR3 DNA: TGCGCCAGCAGCTCGTACAGCGGGAGGAACACTGAAGCTTTCTTT
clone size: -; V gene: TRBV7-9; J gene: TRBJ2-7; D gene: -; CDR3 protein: CASSSPVGAYEQYF; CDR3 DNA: TGTGCCAGCAGCTCGCCTGTAGGGGCGTACGAGCAGTACTTC
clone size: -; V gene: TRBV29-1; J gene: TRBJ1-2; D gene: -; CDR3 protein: CSVRWRGNGYTF; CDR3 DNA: TGCAGCGTCCGGTGGAGGGGGAATGGCTACACCTTC
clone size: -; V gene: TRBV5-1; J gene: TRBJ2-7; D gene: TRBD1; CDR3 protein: CASSGGQEYEQYF; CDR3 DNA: TGCGCCAGCAGCGGCGGACAGGAATACGAGCAGTACTTC
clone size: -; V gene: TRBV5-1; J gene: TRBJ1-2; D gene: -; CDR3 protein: CASSRDNYGYTF; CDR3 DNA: TGCGCCAGCAGTCGGGACAACTATGGCTACACCTTC
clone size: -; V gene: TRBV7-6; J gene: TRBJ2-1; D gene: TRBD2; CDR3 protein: CASSLVSDGGFSNEQFF; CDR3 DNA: TGTGCCAGCAGCTTAGTTAGTGACGGGGGGTTTAGCAATGAGCAGTTCTTC
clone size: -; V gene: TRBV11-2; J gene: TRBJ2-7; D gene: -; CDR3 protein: CASSASYEQYF; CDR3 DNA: TGTGCCAGCAGCGCCTCCTACGAGCAGTACTTC
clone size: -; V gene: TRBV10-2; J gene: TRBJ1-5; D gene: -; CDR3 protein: CASSGGPAHQPQHF; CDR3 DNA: TGCGCCAGCAGTGGGGGGCCCGCCCATCAGCCCCAGCATTTT
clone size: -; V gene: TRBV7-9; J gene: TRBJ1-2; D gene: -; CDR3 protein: CASSLAGDHGYTF; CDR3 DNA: TGTGCCAGCAGCTTAGCTGGGGATCATGGCTACACCTTC